This T cell receptor beta chain was sequenced during a study of T cell responses to AZD1222 COVID-19 vaccine. At the level of the study: Whether given at about 4 or about 12 weeks, second doses were pooled. Findings and limits, study-wide: Spike regions recognized by vaccine-associated CD4 TCRs spanned the protein, led by 160-218 and 743-854. Spike-specific TCR depth and breadth grew after two AZD1222 doses.

Germline V gives CDR1 MNHEY, CDR2 SVGAGI. The CDR3 is made up of 13 amino acids. V was clipped by 7 bases and J by 0 bases, with 9 bases between them. Comment on this clone: Its antigen is still unknown.

Profiling relied on immunoSEQ multiplex PCR, and the TCRdb table lists in-frame clones only, not all of them. The profile shows around 72,000 clones, more than 75% of them singletons. The sample here was peripheral blood, taken on day 0 of AZD1222 vaccination. This chain links TRBV6-5 with TRBJ1-2, with unresolved D. This TCR was recovered from an adult in good health. The CDR3 sequence: CASTPQPNYGYTF. The CDR3 DNA is TGTGCCAGCACCCCGCAACCTAACTATGGCTACACCTTC.